The 25 T cell receptor beta chains below all came from one sample that was sequenced in a study of control samples from healthy donors and cancer patients. TCRdb's table, derived via immunoSEQ multiplex PCR, lists solely in-frame clones and lacks some. The table includes about 44,000 clones, approximately 87% detected once. The sequencing sample was made of PBMCs. These TCRs come from a woman aged 55-70 years with lung cancer.

The V gene is TRBV18, the J gene TRBJ2-5; the D gene is possibly TRBD1 (6 bases). CDR1 is KGHSH and CDR2 is LQKENI in the germline V gene. The CDR3 consists of 15 residues. Trimming took off 3 bases at V and 4 bases at J, with 15 bases between the two ends. CDR3 loop: CASSPGDRRRETQYF. The CDR3 nucleotides are TGTGCCAGCTCACCTGGAGACAGGAGAAGAGAGACCCAGTACTTC.

This rearrangement joins TRBV6-1 to TRBJ1-6, with D tentatively TRBD1 (5 bases). The V gene's germline CDR1 is MNHNS and CDR2 SASEGT. V was trimmed by 3 bases and J by 7 bases, leaving 13 bases between them. This CDR3 is 15 amino acids long. CDR3 bases: TGTGCCAGCAGTGAGTTCGGGACCTTAAATTCACCCCTCCACTTT. It translates to CASSEFGTLNSPLHF.

This clone was detected only once. This chain connects TRBV9 to TRBJ2-1, with a weak D call TRBD2 (6 bases). Germline V gives CDR1 SGDLS, CDR2 YYNGEE. The CDR3 loop spans 12 amino acids. V lost 4 bases and J lost 6, with 8 bases in between. DNA for the CDR3: TGTGCCAGCAGCTCGGAGGGCAATGAGCAGTTCTTC. Protein sequence: CASSSEGNEQFF. The full variable domain, in which reference TRBV9 and TRBJ2-1 provide the parts outside the CDR3, is DSGVTQTPKHLITATGQRVTLRCSPRSGDLSVYWYQQSLDQGLQFLIQYYNGEERAKGNILERFSAQQFPDLHSELNLSSLELGDSALYFCASSSEGNEQFFGPGTRLTVL.

The chain is built from TRBV13 and TRBJ2-1; 10 bases agree with TRBD2. Germline V lookup: CDR1 PRHDT, CDR2 FYEKMQ (reference sequence). CDR3 length equals 16 residues. V trimming: 5 bases; J trimming: 1 base; junction bases outside the gene matches: 5. Here the CDR3 reads CASSIGLAVSYNEQFF. The CDR3 DNA follows: TGTGCCAGCAGCATCGGACTAGCGGTTTCCTACAATGAGCAGTTCTTC.

This chain joins TRBV4-2 and TRBJ2-2, with 16 positions matching TRBD2. Germline lookup yields CDR1 LGHNA and CDR2 YNFKEQ. Unmatched junction bases numbered 1, after V lost 0 bases and J lost 6 bases. The CDR3 runs to 17 residues. CDR3 in DNA: TGTGCCAGCAGCCAAGAGGGACTAGCGGGAGGGCCCGGGGAGCTGTTTTTT. Protein sequence: CASSQEGLAGGPGELFF.

V usage is TRBV19 and J usage is TRBJ2-7; 7 bases line up with TRBD2. CDR3 length equals 16 residues. V trimming: 2 bases; J trimming: 4 bases; junction bases outside the gene matches: 11. Germline V gene lookup returns CDR1 LNHDA and CDR2 SQIVND (reference sequence). The CDR3 nucleotides are TGTGCCAGTAGTATAAAAAGCGGGAAAGAATCGTACGAGCAGTACTTC. Translating gives CASSIKSGKESYEQYF.

The rearrangement links TRBV18 to TRBJ2-5; 10 nucleotides agree with TRBD1. There are 15 residues in the CDR3. V was clipped by 6 bases and J by 2 bases; unmatched bases: 6. In germline, CDR1 is KGHSH, CDR2 LQKENI. Written as DNA, the CDR3 is TGTGCCAGCTCCCCAAGGACAGGGGGACAAGAGACCCAGTACTTC. Translated, it gives CASSPRTGGQETQYF.

The chain combines TRBV15 with TRBJ1-3; D unclear. The germline V gene has CDR1 LNHNV and CDR2 YYDKDF (reference sequence). This CDR3 has 14 amino acids. V lost 0 bases, J lost 0 bases, and 3 bases lay in between. Written as DNA, the CDR3 is TGTGCCACCAGCAGAGACCCCTCTGGAAACACCATATATTTT. Protein: CATSRDPSGNTIYF.

This rearrangement joins TRBV10-3 to TRBJ2-3; D perhaps matches TRBD2 (6 bases). This CDR3 contains 14 residues. V shed 4 bases and J shed 2 bases, with 10 bases lying between them. Per the germline V gene, CDR1 is ENHRY and CDR2 is SYGVKD. For the CDR3, the DNA is TGTGCCATCAGTGCCGGAGGGGCCACAGATACGCAGTATTTT. It specifies CAISAGGATDTQYF.

Details on this clone: This may be a read error: a much more frequent sequence differs by one nucleotide. J is TRBJ1-6 and V is TRBV19, with 8 bases matching TRBD1. CDR1 and CDR2 (germline): LNHDA, SQIVND (reference sequence). CDR3 length: 14 amino acids. CDR3 in amino acids: CASKGQALGSLLHF. The CDR3 DNA reads TGTGCCAGTAAGGGACAGGCCCTGGGATCACTCCTCCACTTT.

This chain joins TRBV6-2 or TRBV6-3 and TRBJ2-7; 11 nucleotides line up with TRBD2. The length of the CDR3 is 14 residues. CDR1 and CDR2 (germline): MNHEY, SVGEGT. V gave up 6 bases and J gave up 2 bases; unmatched junction bases: 3. For the CDR3, the DNA is TGTGCCAGCAGCGGGACTAGCGGCGCCTACGAGCAGTACTTC. Amino acid sequence: CASSGTSGAYEQYF.

The J gene is TRBJ1-3, the V gene TRBV18, with no clear D. The germline V and J ends were trimmed by 0 bases and 0 bases, with 15 bases remaining between them. Germline V CDR1 and CDR2: KGHSH, LQKENI. The CDR3 consists of 18 residues. The CDR3 sequence is CASSPPFGSGPSGNTIYF. CDR3 coding DNA: TGTGCCAGCTCACCACCCTTTGGCAGCGGTCCCTCTGGAAACACCATATATTTT.

The chain combines TRBV24-1 with TRBJ2-1; 8 bases are a match to TRBD2. The CDR3 is made up of 17 amino acids. V gave up 3 bases and J gave up 0 bases; unmatched junction bases: 6. Germline loops: CDR1 KGHDR, CDR2 SFDVKD. The CDR3 loop is CATSDTLSGSSYNEQFF. CDR3 in DNA: TGTGCCACCAGTGATACCCTAAGCGGGAGCTCCTACAATGAGCAGTTCTTC.

The gene calls are TRBV4-2 and TRBJ1-1; 7 positions match TRBD1. The length of the CDR3 is 13 residues. Trimming at V came to 4 bases and at J to 4 bases, leaving 3 bases not matched to a gene. Germline assignment: CDR1 LGHNA and CDR2 YNFKEQ. CDR3 DNA: TGTGCCAGCAGCCTGACAGGGAGCACTGAAGCTTTCTTT. This codes for CASSLTGSTEAFF.

The chain employs TRBV7-2 and TRBJ2-2; unclear D gene. The CDR3 has 16 residues. V lost 3 bases and J lost 1, with 12 bases in between. Germline V CDR1 and CDR2: SGHTA, FQGNSA. The CDR3 nucleotides are TGTGCCAGCAGCTTGCAGACGGGCGTGAACACCGGGGAGCTGTTTTTT. As protein: CASSLQTGVNTGELFF.

CDR3 nucleotides: TGTGCCAGCAGCTCCACGTGGGGACAGAACGAAGCTTTCTTT. It codes for CASSSTWGQNEAFF. The V gene is TRBV7-2, the J gene TRBJ1-1, with 7 bases that match TRBD1. CDR1 and CDR2 (germline): SGHTA, FQGNSA. V lost 4 bases and J lost 8; bases outside the gene matches: 10. This CDR3 region has 14 residues.

V usage is TRBV6-1 and J usage is TRBJ1-5, with a possible D match to TRBD1 (5 bases). Per the germline V gene, CDR1 is MNHNS and CDR2 is SASEGT. The CDR3 is made up of 16 amino acids. V dropped 2 bases and J dropped 3 bases, with 14 bases sitting between them. The CDR3 DNA is TGTGCCAGCAGTGAAACGGGGCAGGGATTCAATCAGCCCCAGCATTTT. This sequence encodes CASSETGQGFNQPQHF.

This clone has only a few counts. The gene calls are TRBV28 and TRBJ1-2; D not resolved. Looked up from germline, CDR1 is MDHEN and CDR2 is SYDVKM. V gave up 5 bases and J gave up 5 bases, with 12 bases separating them. This CDR3 is 13 amino acids long. This CDR3 is CASSPQEGYGYTF. The CDR3 bases are TGTGCCAGCAGTCCCCAGGAAGGGTATGGCTACACCTTC.

This chain uses TRBV7-2 with TRBJ2-3; 14 bases match TRBD2. Germline values: CDR1 SGHTA, CDR2 FQGNSA. This CDR3 has 18 residues. After removal of 1 base from V and 5 bases from J, the junction contained 8 bases not matched to a gene. This CDR3 reads CASSLVGLAGDHGDTQYF. The CDR3, as DNA: TGTGCCAGCAGCTTAGTGGGACTAGCGGGAGATCATGGAGATACGCAGTATTTT.

This clone was detected only a few times. This chain links TRBV11-2 with TRBJ2-1, with D tentatively TRBD2 (6 bases). This CDR3 has 14 amino acids. Germline V gene lookup returns CDR1 SGHAT and CDR2 FQNNGV. Trimming left V 5 bases short and J 7 bases short, with 15 bases between. CDR3 amino acids: CASSLNSGMNEQFF. The CDR3 nucleotides are TGTGCCAGCAGCCTTAATAGCGGAATGAATGAGCAGTTCTTC.

The chain is built from TRBV7-3 and TRBJ2-3, with D perhaps TRBD2 (5 bases). The V end was cut by 4 bases, the J end by 2 bases, with 10 bases between. This CDR3 is 14 amino acids long. Germline V lookup: CDR1 SGHTA, CDR2 FQGTGA. CDR3 DNA sequence: TGTGCCAGCAGCTCCGGACTTAACACAGATACGCAGTATTTT. This sequence encodes CASSSGLNTDTQYF.

The chain carries TRBV2 and TRBJ2-5; D unresolved. Per germline, CDR1 SNHLY and CDR2 FYNNEI. With 6 bases removed from V and 5 bases from J, the gap between germline ends came to 13 bases. There are 13 residues in the CDR3. The CDR3 loop is CASSAGRAETQYF. As DNA, the CDR3 is TGTGCCAGCAGCGCTGGACGCGCGGAGACCCAGTACTTC.

The gene calls are TRBV2 and TRBJ2-1, with 9 bases aligning to TRBD2. V lost 2 bases, J lost 7 bases, and 6 bases stayed unmatched. Germline V gene sequence: CDR1 SNHLY, CDR2 FYNNEI. This CDR3 has 15 amino acids. The CDR3 coding sequence is TGTGCCAGCAGTGAATGGTTAGCGGGAGTTAATGAGCAGTTCTTC. It specifies CASSEWLAGVNEQFF.

The CDR3 DNA reads TGTGCCAGCAGTTACCCGGGCGGTCAGCCCCAGCATTTT. Its translation: CASSYPGGQPQHF. The chain employs TRBV6-5 and TRBJ1-5, with D uncertain. CDR1 and CDR2 from the germline V gene are MNHEY and SVGAGI. V lost 2 bases and J 6 bases, leaving 8 bases between the germline ends. This CDR3 has 13 amino acids.

The J gene is TRBJ1-2, the V gene TRBV29-1; no clear D gene. The CDR3 extends over 15 amino acids. V lost 1 base to trimming and J lost 2 bases, with 14 bases between them. CDR1 and CDR2 (germline): SQVTM, ANQGSEA. CDR3 amino acids: CSVEGGGGRNYGYTF. CDR3 coding DNA: TGCAGCGTTGAAGGAGGAGGAGGCCGAAACTATGGCTACACCTTC. The complete variable domain, with remaining parts taken from reference TRBV29-1 and TRBJ1-2, reads SAVISQKPSRDICQRGTSLTIQCQVDSQVTMMFWYRQQPGQSLTLIATANQGSEATYESGFVIDKFPISRPNLTFSTLTVSNMSPEDSSIYLCSVEGGGGRNYGYTFGSGTRLTVV.